The 3 T cell receptor beta chains below were found in one sample sequenced in a study of cytomegalovirus exposure and HLA in healthy donors. Amplification used 60 Vbeta primers and 13 Jbeta primers. TCRdb keeps only in-frame clones here, not all; method: immunoSEQ multiplex PCR. The sample lists 90,000 to 100,000 clones; 50% to 75% were seen once. Source material: PBMCs. The receptors come from a man younger than 45 in good health and CMV-seronegative.

V and J are TRBV10-3 and TRBJ1-1; D perhaps matches TRBD1 (5 bases). V was cut by 5 bases and J by 1 base, with 5 bases left in between. The CDR3 contains 12 residues. Germline assignment: CDR1 ENHRY and CDR2 SYGVKD. The CDR3 nucleotides are TGTGCCATCAGTAGGGGGAACACTGAAGCTTTCTTT. The encoded protein is CAISRGNTEAFF.

This clone was seen a few times. The chain uses TRBV9 and TRBJ2-7; TRBD2 aligns across 10 bases. CDR3 length equals 15 residues. The V and J ends lost 0 bases and 2 bases, in that order; junction bases with no gene match: 2. Germline V gene sequence: CDR1 SGDLS, CDR2 YYNGEE. CDR3 sequence (DNA): TGTGCCAGCAGCGTAGGCAGCGGGGGGGCCTACGAGCAGTACTTC. Protein: CASSVGSGGAYEQYF.

The chain employs TRBV9 and TRBJ2-7, with 12 nucleotides matching TRBD2. The CDR3 covers 16 residues. Germline V lookup: CDR1 SGDLS, CDR2 YYNGEE. V trimming: 4 bases; J trimming: 7 bases; junction bases outside the gene matches: 12. The CDR3 sequence is CASSPRTSGDLREQYF. Here the CDR3 DNA reads TGTGCCAGCAGCCCCCGGACTAGCGGGGATCTTCGGGAGCAGTACTTC.